This TCR beta chain stems from a study of T-cell reconstitution after alpha-beta-depleted transplantation in children. Study results and limitations: Expanded graft clones, several hundred of them, were reportedly the source of alpha-beta T cells about two months after transplant. Once a year had passed after transplant, T-cell counts and diversity came mostly from newly produced T cells. Some patients' high day-60 TCRbeta diversity was attributed to recipient cells surviving conditioning.

The CDR3 sequence is 14 residues long. V shed 5 bases, J shed 2 bases, and the junction held 3 bases outside the gene matches. Germline CDR1 and CDR2: MDHEN and SYDVKM. This clonotype was picked up many times. No antigen is known for it. Preparation of the TCRbeta library used unique molecular identifiers. Using its own MiXCR run on the PCR reads, TCRdb lists one record per CDR3 protein. The data show approximately 130,000 distinct CDR3 sequences, 8% to 10% seen once. The sequence was obtained from a girl under two years old who had a stem cell transplant for combined immunodeficiency, so the T cells may come from the graft donor. The material was PBMCs, mostly from graft donor cells, obtained 180 days after TCRalphabeta/CD19-depleted stem cell transplant. This sequence joins TRBV28 and TRBJ1-5; TRBD1 agrees at 7 bases. CDR3 nucleotide sequence: TGTGCCAGCAGTACAGGGGTGGGCAATCAGCCCCAGCATTTT. It yields the protein CASSTGVGNQPQHF. The full variable domain, rest sourced from reference TRBV28 and TRBJ1-5, is DVKVTQSSRYLVKRTGEKVFLECVQDMDHENMFWYRQDPGLGLRLIYFSYDVKMKEKGDIPEGYSVSREKKERFSLILESASTNQTSMYLCASSTGVGNQPQHFGDGTRLSIL.